The clone carrying this T cell receptor beta chain was seen many times. Its antigen is currently unknown. The germline CDR1 and CDR2 sequences are MRHNA and SNTAGT. The CDR3 sequence is 14 residues long. J was trimmed by 4 bases and V by 3 bases; bases with no gene match: 2. This entry comes from a study of molecular identifiers for immune sequencing clone quantification. Study-level findings and limits: One million naive cells reportedly did not prevent detection of spiked Jurkat TCR RNA from one cell. Barcode sharing among identical TCR molecules could make large clones appear smaller. In naive cells, under 1% of molecules belonged to clones above 20 RNA copies, against over 98% in effector cells.

Each CDR3 protein gets one entry after TCRdb re-called the PCR reads with MiXCR. The sample consists of over 90,000 distinct CDR3 sequences, about a third of them appearing once. Sequencing used naive CD8+ T cells from blood, with Jurkat cell RNA spiked in. Subset given: FACS-sorted CD8+CD4-CCR7+CD45RA+ naive T cells. The clonotype comes from a human donor in good health. Some libraries in this study had Jurkat cell RNA spiked in. The rearrangement joins TRBV6-4 to TRBJ2-1, with 8 bases that match TRBD2. DNA for the CDR3: TGTGCCAGCAGTGAATTAGCGGGATACAATGAGCAGTTCTTC. It encodes CASSELAGYNEQFF.